Reported below is one T cell receptor (beta chain). Its antigen is not known. The same CDR3 can be traced to other DNA sequences in this sample. The data were taken from a study of cytomegalovirus exposure and HLA in healthy donors. Turning to the study itself: The study's early data release held about 85 million unique TCRs from HLA-typed donors. General observations from the study: TCR beta V segments were, for the most part, productive about 87% or about 30% of the time in an earlier analysis.

PCR involved 60 Vbeta and 13 Jbeta primers. Study processing details: There were 70 million to 95 million unique TCR beta chains by a later count, and approximately 10 million of them were shared. TCRdb's copy holds only in-frame clones and misses some; the assay was immunoSEQ multiplex PCR. The DNA was the basis for D and trimming; V, J and clone size are from that table. The profile shows 90,000 to 100,000 clones, around 74% of them singletons. The TCR originated in a male donor in good health and CMV-seronegative. Material for sequencing was PBMCs.

CDR3 sequence reads: CASSFGQGSSYEQYF. The DNA of the CDR3 is TGTGCCAGCAGTTTTGGACAGGGGAGCTCCTACGAGCAGTACTTC. The V call is TRBV27, the J call TRBJ2-7; 9 bases map to TRBD1. CDR1 is MNHEY and CDR2 is SMNVEV in the germline V gene (reference sequence). J was trimmed by 0 bases and V by 3 bases; bases with no gene match: 3. This CDR3 comprises 15 residues.